Below are 2 T cell receptor beta chains sequenced from a single sample in a study of T cell repertoires in cytomegalovirus infection. Antigens for these TCRs are unknown. TCRdb re-called the reads with MiXCR, one entry per CDR3 protein. The sample holds some 350,000 distinct CDR3 sequences; about 32% are singletons and the top ten take around an eighth. This sample comprised cultured PBMCs, obtained from culture after CMV antigen stimulation. These receptors originate from a human donor in good health (CMV status not recorded). Some clones in this sample may be carry-over from other donors' samples.

This clonotype was seen a handful of times. The chain couples TRBV2 to TRBJ2-5; possibly TRBD1 or TRBD2 for D (6 bases each). The germline V gene encodes CDR1 SNHLY and CDR2 FYNNEI. Between the trimmed V and J ends, which lost 8 bases and 5 bases, there was a span of 12 bases. The CDR3 extends over 12 amino acids. This CDR3 is CASGGDTETQYF. The DNA for the CDR3 is TGTGCCAGCGGAGGGGACACGGAGACCCAGTACTTC.

The chain links TRBV20-1 to TRBJ2-7; 7 bases are a match to TRBD2. The CDR3 spans 14 residues. Germline lookup yields CDR1 DFQATT and CDR2 SNEGSKA (reference sequence). Germline trimming cut 2 bases from V and 7 bases from J; bases unmatched to any gene: 11. The CDR3 spells CSARRGGRAREQYF. DNA for the CDR3: TGCAGTGCTAGAAGGGGTGGGAGGGCCCGGGAGCAGTACTTC.